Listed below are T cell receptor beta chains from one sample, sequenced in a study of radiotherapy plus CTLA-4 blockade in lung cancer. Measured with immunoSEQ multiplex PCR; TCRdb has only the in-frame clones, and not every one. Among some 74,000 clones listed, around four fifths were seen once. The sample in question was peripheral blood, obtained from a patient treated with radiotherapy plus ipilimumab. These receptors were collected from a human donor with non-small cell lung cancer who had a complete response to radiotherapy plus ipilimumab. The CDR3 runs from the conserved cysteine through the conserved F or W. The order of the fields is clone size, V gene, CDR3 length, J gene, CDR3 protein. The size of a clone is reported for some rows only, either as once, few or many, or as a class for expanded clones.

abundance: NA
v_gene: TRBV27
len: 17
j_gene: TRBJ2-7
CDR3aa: CASSLWRGGLGAYEQYF

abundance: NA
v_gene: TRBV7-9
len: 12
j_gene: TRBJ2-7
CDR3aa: CASSILAYEQYF

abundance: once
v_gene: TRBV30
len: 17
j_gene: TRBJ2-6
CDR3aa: CAWSVQAGLAGANVLTF

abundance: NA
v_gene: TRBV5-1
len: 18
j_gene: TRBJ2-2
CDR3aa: CASSLEGGGQVITGELFF

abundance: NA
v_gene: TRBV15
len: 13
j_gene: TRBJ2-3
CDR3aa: CATSIARADTQYF

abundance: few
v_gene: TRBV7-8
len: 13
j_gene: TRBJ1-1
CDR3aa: CASGYRVSTEAFF

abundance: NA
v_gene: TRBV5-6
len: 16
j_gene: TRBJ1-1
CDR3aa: CASSLPRLARATEAFF

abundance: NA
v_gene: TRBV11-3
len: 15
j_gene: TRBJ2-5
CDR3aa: CASNHGGLGEETQYF

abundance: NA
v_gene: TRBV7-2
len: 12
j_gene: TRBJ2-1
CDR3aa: CASSLARNEQFF

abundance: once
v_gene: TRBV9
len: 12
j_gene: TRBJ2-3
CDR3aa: CASSAGTDTQYF

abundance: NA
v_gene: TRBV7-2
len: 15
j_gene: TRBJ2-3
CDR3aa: CASSLRAGAGDTQYF

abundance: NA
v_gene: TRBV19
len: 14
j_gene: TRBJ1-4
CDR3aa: CASTLGRGNEKLFF

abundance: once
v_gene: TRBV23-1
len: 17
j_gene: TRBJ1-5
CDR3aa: CASSLPVGVHSNQPQHF

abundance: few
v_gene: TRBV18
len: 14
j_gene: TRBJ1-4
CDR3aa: CASSPGPGGEKLFF

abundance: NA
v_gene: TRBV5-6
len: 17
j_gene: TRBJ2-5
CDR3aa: CASSLPRGSGGAETQYF

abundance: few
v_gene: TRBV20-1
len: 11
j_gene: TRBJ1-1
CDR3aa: CSARGGDRAFF

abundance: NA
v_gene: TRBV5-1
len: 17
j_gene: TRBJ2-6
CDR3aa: CASSLQGTASGANVLTF

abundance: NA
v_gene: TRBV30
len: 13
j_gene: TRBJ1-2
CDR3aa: CAWSYGGRDGYTF

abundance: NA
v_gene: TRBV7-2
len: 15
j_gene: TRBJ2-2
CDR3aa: CASSKTGTTGGELFF

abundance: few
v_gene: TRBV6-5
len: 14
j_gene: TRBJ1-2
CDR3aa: CASSLTGGGYGYTF

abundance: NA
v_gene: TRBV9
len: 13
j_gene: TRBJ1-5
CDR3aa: CASSRAGGQPQHF

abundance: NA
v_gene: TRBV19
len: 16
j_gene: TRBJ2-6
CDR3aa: CASSNLLGSGANVLTF

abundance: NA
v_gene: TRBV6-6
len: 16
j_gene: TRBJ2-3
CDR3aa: CASSYSDPRFADTQYF

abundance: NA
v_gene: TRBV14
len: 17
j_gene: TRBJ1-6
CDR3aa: CASSQGPFLRINSPLHF

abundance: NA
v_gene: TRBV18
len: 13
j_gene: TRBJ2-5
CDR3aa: CASAPGGAETQYF

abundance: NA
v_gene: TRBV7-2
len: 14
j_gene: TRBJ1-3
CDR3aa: CASSPNYSGNTIYF

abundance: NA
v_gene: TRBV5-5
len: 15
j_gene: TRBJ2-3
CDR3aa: CASTTAGASTDTQYF

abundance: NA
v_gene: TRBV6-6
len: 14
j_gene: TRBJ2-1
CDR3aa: CATSGNGDYNEQFF

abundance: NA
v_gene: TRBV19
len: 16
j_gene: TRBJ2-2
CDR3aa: CATVNRGDANTGELFF

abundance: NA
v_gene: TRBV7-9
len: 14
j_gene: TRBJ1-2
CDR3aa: CASSPGTVNYGYTF

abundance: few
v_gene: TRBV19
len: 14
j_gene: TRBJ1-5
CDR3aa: CATSDRASNQPQHF

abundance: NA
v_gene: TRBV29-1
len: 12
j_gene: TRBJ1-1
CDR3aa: CSVVAGYTEAFF

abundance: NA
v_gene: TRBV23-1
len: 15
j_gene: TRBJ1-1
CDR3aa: CASSRGDRENTEAFF

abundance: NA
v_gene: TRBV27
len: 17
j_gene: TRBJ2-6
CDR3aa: CASRWDRGTAGANVLTF

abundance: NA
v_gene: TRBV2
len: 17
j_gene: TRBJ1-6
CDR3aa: CASSEALWGRGNSPLHF

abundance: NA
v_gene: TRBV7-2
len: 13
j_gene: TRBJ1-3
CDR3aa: CASSLSSGNTIYF

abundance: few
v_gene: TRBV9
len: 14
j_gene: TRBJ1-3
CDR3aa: CASSSQLGFDTIYF

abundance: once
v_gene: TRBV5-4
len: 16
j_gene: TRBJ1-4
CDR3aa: CASSSYLDREGEKLFF

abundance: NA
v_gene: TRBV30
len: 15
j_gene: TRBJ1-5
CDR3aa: CAWSVRGTGNQPQHF

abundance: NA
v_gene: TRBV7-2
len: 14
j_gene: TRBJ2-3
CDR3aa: CASSPGPQGDTQYF

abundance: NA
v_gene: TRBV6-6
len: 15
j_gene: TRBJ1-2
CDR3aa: CASMEGANPNYGYTF